The sequence of this T cell receptor beta chain was determined in a study of regulatory T cells in long-lasting Graves disease. Study-level information: A definition of persistent Graves' disease required over 5 years of antithyroid drugs plus positive TSH receptor antibodies. Overall study results and limits: Patients with persistent disease showed a bias toward TRBV28, TRBJ1-2 and TRBJ2-5. Lower TCR diversity characterized persistent Graves' patients relative to newly diagnosed patients.

The CDR3 has 14 amino acids. Germline V gives CDR1 DFQATT, CDR2 SNEGSKA (reference sequence). Germline trimming cut 5 bases from V and 4 bases from J; bases unmatched to any gene: 3. As to this clonotype: Its antigen is currently unknown.

Through Arm-PCR of CDR3 regions and iRepertoire HTBI primers, TCR beta libraries were built. TCRdb reprocessed the multiplex PCR reads via MiXCR and lists one record per CDR3 protein. In the table there are about 460,000 distinct CDR3 sequences, about 20% of which are singletons. Sample time point: persistent/refractory GD, antithyroid drugs over 5 years with positive TRAb. From PBMCs, RNA was extracted and then used to make the TCR library. In Xi'an, China, an endocrinology department was the source of patients. The specimen was peripheral blood mononuclear cells (PBMCs), collected when the disease was refractory, from a patient treated with antithyroid drugs. The receptor was derived from a female donor with Graves disease. V and J are TRBV20-1 and TRBJ2-2, with 11 bases that match TRBD2. The CDR3 loop reads CSAHSGGATGELFF. For the CDR3, the DNA is TGCAGTGCTCATAGCGGGGGGGCCACCGGGGAGCTGTTTTTT.